The 28 T cell receptor beta chains below were found in one sample sequenced in a study of T cell repertoires in cytomegalovirus infection. Their specific antigens are unknown. TCRdb reprocessed the reads via MiXCR and lists one record per CDR3 protein. The sample includes around 100,000 distinct CDR3 sequences, 35% to 50% seen only once; the top ten take 65% to 75%. This sample comprised CD8+ T cells from cultured PBMCs, obtained from culture after CMV antigen stimulation. The receptor set was obtained from a human donor in good health (CMV status not recorded). Some clones in this sample may be carry-over from other donors' samples.

This clonotype has ten or more counts. The genes are TRBV7-7 and TRBJ1-2, with a tentative D call TRBD1 (6 bases). The V gene lost 0 bases and the J gene lost 11 bases, with 13 bases spanning the gap. Per the germline V gene, CDR1 is SSHAT and CDR2 is FNYEAQ (reference sequence). The CDR3 covers 13 residues. CDR3 nucleotides: TGTGCCAGCAGCTTAGCGGTGGGGGGGCCGTACACCTTC. Protein: CASSLAVGGPYTF.

The chain is built from TRBV7-9 and TRBJ1-4, with D hard to call. This CDR3 spans 16 amino acids. CDR1 is SEHNR, CDR2 FQNEAQ, per germline (reference sequence). Trimming cost V 5 bases and J 0 bases, with 13 bases left between them. The CDR3 DNA reads as TGTGCCAGCAGCCCCTTCTCGGGAACAACTAATGAAAAACTGTTTTTT. This sequence encodes CASSPFSGTTNEKLFF.

This clonotype came up a few times. V usage is TRBV10-3 and J usage is TRBJ2-3; possibly TRBD2 for D (5 bases). In germline, CDR1 is ENHRY, CDR2 SYGVKD. Trimming removed 5 bases from V and 4 bases from J, with 16 bases in between. CDR3 length: 15 residues. The CDR3 protein is CAISSAGGPADTQYF. CDR3 in DNA: TGTGCCATCAGTTCTGCGGGCGGCCCCGCAGATACGCAGTATTTT.

This clonotype has just a few counts. This chain uses TRBV2 with TRBJ1-6; D may be TRBD1 (6 bases). This CDR3 has 16 amino acids. Trimming pared 5 bases from V and 0 bases from J, leaving 11 bases between. The germline V gene encodes CDR1 SNHLY and CDR2 FYNNEI. The CDR3 loop reads CASSRTESSYNSPLHF. The CDR3 nucleotides are TGTGCCAGCAGTCGGACAGAGAGCTCCTATAATTCACCCCTCCACTTT.

This chain connects TRBV6-1 to TRBJ1-1; D remains ambiguous. CDR3 length equals 14 residues. Trimming took off 5 bases at V and 4 bases at J, with 14 bases between the two ends. In germline, CDR1 is MNHNS, CDR2 SASEGT. The CDR3 nucleotides are TGTGCCAGCAGTTACGGGCAGGTTGGCACTGAAGCTTTCTTT. It codes for CASSYGQVGTEAFF.

The rearrangement links TRBV7-9 to TRBJ1-1; possible D gene TRBD1, 6 bases. Trimming stripped 2 bases from V and 7 bases from J, with 11 bases between. The CDR3 loop spans 13 amino acids. Germline loops: CDR1 SEHNR, CDR2 FQNEAQ (reference sequence). The CDR3 region has the DNA TGTGCCAGCAGCTTAACGACAGGTTTTGAAGCTTTCTTT. It is translated as CASSLTTGFEAFF. The variable domain in full, with the rest retrieved from reference TRBV7-9 and TRBJ1-1, is DTGVSQNPRHKITKRGQNVTFRCDPISEHNRLYWYRQTLGQGPEFLTYFQNEAQLEKSRLLSDRFSAERPKGSFSTLEIQRTEQGDSAMYLCASSLTTGFEAFFGQGTRLTVV.

The rearrangement uses TRBV10-3 and TRBJ1-2; D not resolved. The CDR3 runs 14 residues. Per the germline V gene, CDR1 is ENHRY and CDR2 is SYGVKD. Between the trimmed V and J ends, which lost 7 bases and 2 bases, there was a span of 14 bases. The CDR3 coding sequence is TGTGCCATCATCGGCGCCGTCCGGAACTATGGCTACACCTTC. The encoded protein is CAIIGAVRNYGYTF.

This sequence joins TRBV12-3 or TRBV12-4 and TRBJ1-1; TRBD1 agrees at 8 bases. This CDR3 has 12 amino acids. J gave up 1 base and V 8 bases, and 0 bases lay outside the gene matches. The CDR3 DNA reads as TGTGCCAGCGGACAGGGGAACACTGAAGCTTTCTTT. It codes for CASGQGNTEAFF.

The chain carries TRBV5-8 and TRBJ2-1, with D possibly called TRBD1 or TRBD2 (5 bases each). In germline, CDR1 is SGHTS, CDR2 YDEGEE. V was cut by 2 bases and J by 2 bases, with 11 bases left in between. The CDR3 runs 15 residues. CDR3 sequence reads: CASSFRDGTYNEQFF. The CDR3, as DNA: TGTGCCAGCAGCTTTAGGGACGGAACCTACAATGAGCAGTTCTTC.

The chain employs TRBV11-2 and TRBJ1-1; D is possibly TRBD1 (5 bases). V lost 4 bases, J lost 5 bases, and 11 bases lay in between. There are 13 residues in the CDR3. The germline V gene encodes CDR1 SGHAT and CDR2 FQNNGV. This chain's CDR3 is CASSSQGLTEAFF. DNA of the CDR3: TGTGCCAGCAGCTCCCAGGGATTGACTGAAGCTTTCTTT.

The V gene is TRBV12-3 or TRBV12-4, the J gene TRBJ2-7, with D perhaps given as TRBD1 or TRBD2 (6 bases each). The CDR3 spans 14 residues. Trimming pared 6 bases from V and 0 bases from J, leaving 12 bases between. CDR3 amino acids: CASRGGNRSYEQYF. CDR3 bases: TGTGCCAGCAGAGGGGGGAACCGCTCCTACGAGCAGTACTTC.

This clonotype was seen repeatedly, ten times or more. The chain combines TRBV7-9 with TRBJ2-2; the match to TRBD1 covers 7 bases. Germline V gene sequence: CDR1 SEHNR, CDR2 FQNEAQ (reference sequence). There are 15 residues in the CDR3. J lost 1 base, V lost 6 bases, and 5 bases had no gene match. In nucleotides, the CDR3 is TGTGCCAGCAGACCTTGGACAGGGAACACCGGGGAGCTGTTTTTT. Residues: CASRPWTGNTGELFF.

This clonotype has a handful of counts. The CDR3 sequence: CASSWGGHTGELFF. DNA of the CDR3: TGTGCCAGCAGTTGGGGGGGTCACACCGGGGAGCTGTTTTTT. The chain carries TRBV27 and TRBJ2-2; the match to TRBD2 covers 7 bases. This CDR3 is built from 14 residues. Germline V gene sequence: CDR1 MNHEY, CDR2 SMNVEV (reference sequence). The junction had 2 bases not matched to a gene; V was cut back by 4 bases and J by 3 bases.

This clonotype was counted between two and nine times. This sequence joins TRBV20-1 and TRBJ2-7, with 12 nucleotides matching TRBD2. The ends lost 4 bases at V and 6 bases at J; junction bases unmatched: 7. The CDR3 runs 14 residues. In germline, CDR1 is DFQATT, CDR2 SNEGSKA (reference sequence). The CDR3 bases are TGCAGTGCTAAGCTAGCGGGGGGGCATCTCGAGCAGTACTTC. This sequence encodes CSAKLAGGHLEQYF.

CDR3 loop: CASSFTSDGEQFF. In DNA form, the CDR3 reads TGTGCCAGCAGTTTTACTAGCGACGGTGAGCAGTTCTTC. The chain employs TRBV27 and TRBJ2-1; 7 positions match TRBD2. With V trimmed by 3 bases and J by 9 bases, 5 bases remained unmatched. In germline, CDR1 is MNHEY, CDR2 SMNVEV (reference sequence). The CDR3 has 13 residues.

The chain combines TRBV5-1 with TRBJ2-7; perhaps D is TRBD1 or TRBD2 (5 bases each). V shed 4 bases and J shed 0 bases, with 14 bases lying between them. The CDR3 consists of 15 residues. Germline V CDR1 and CDR2: SGHRS, YFSETQ. The CDR3 DNA follows: TGCGCCAGCAGCCTGTGGGGGATTGACTCCTACGAGCAGTACTTC. It is translated as CASSLWGIDSYEQYF.

V is TRBV12-5 and J is TRBJ2-1, with 8 bases matching TRBD2. CDR1 LGHNT and CDR2 FRNRAP come from the germline V gene. The CDR3 is made up of 14 amino acids. The trim removed 8 bases at V and 9 bases at J, leaving 12 bases unmatched. The CDR3 coding sequence is TGTGCTAGTCGTTCGGGGCGGGGGGCTTTTGAGCAGTTCTTC. Protein: CASRSGRGAFEQFF.

The V gene is TRBV7-8, the J gene TRBJ2-2, with D uncertain. The CDR3 is 16 residues long. Germline CDR1 and CDR2: SGHVS and FQNEAQ. V lost 1 base and J lost 4, with 13 bases in between. In DNA form, the CDR3 reads TGTGCCAGCAGCTTAGTTCCGAGTTTGGTCACCGGGGAGCTGTTTTTT. Its protein product is CASSLVPSLVTGELFF.

The CDR3 is CASSYLYGSDTQYF. The CDR3 region has the DNA TGTGCCAGCAGTTATTTGTATGGATCAGATACGCAGTATTTT. The rearrangement links TRBV6-5 to TRBJ2-3; the D is unclear. CDR1 is MNHEY and CDR2 is SVGAGI in the germline V gene. This CDR3 has 14 amino acids. V was clipped by 3 bases and J by 4 bases, with 11 bases between them.

This clonotype was recorded a few times. The rearrangement links TRBV29-1 to TRBJ2-7; D is unclear. V lost 1 base, J lost 2 bases, and 9 bases lay in between. Germline CDR1 and CDR2: SQVTM and ANQGSEA. This CDR3 comprises 13 residues. The CDR3 nucleotides are TGCAGCGTTGAAGTAGGTTTTACCTACGAGCAGTACTTC. As protein: CSVEVGFTYEQYF.

The chain is built from TRBV11-2 and TRBJ2-4; unclear D gene. V shed 5 bases and J shed 6 bases, with 8 bases lying between them. This CDR3 region has 12 residues. Per germline, CDR1 SGHAT and CDR2 FQNNGV. The CDR3 DNA sequence: TGTGCCAGCAGCCCCGCCGTAAACATTCAGTACTTC. Translating gives CASSPAVNIQYF.

In DNA, the CDR3 is TGTGCCAGCAGCTTAGCAGGGGTAGGCCATGGCTACACCTTC. Translating gives CASSLAGVGHGYTF. The rearrangement links TRBV7-2 to TRBJ1-2; D perhaps matches TRBD1 (5 bases). Germline V gives CDR1 SGHTA, CDR2 FQGNSA. CDR3 length equals 14 residues. V shed 0 bases and J shed 6 bases, with 11 bases lying between them.

This rearrangement joins TRBV12-3 or TRBV12-4 to TRBJ1-6, with D perhaps matching TRBD1 (6 bases). Trimming left V 7 bases short and J 10 bases short, with 17 bases between. This CDR3 has 14 amino acids. The CDR3 DNA follows: TGTGCCAGCACTACGACAGGCCCGGGATCACCCCTCCACTTT. Translated: CASTTTGPGSPLHF.

The chain carries TRBV12-3 or TRBV12-4 and TRBJ2-5, with a possible D match to TRBD2 (6 bases). V lost 4 bases to trimming and J lost 9 bases, with 12 bases between them. The CDR3 length is 12 residues. The CDR3 bases are TGTGCCAGCAGTTCCGGGGGTTGGGCCCAGTACTTC. Protein: CASSSGGWAQYF.

The rearrangement links TRBV7-8 to TRBJ2-1; weak D call: TRBD1 (6 bases). CDR3 length: 11 residues. Germline loops: CDR1 SGHVS, CDR2 FQNEAQ. V was clipped by 4 bases and J by 9 bases, with 7 bases between them. The CDR3 DNA sequence: TGTGCCAGCAGCTGGACAGTTGAGCAGTTCTTC. Residues: CASSWTVEQFF. Combining the CDR3 with reference TRBV7-8 and TRBJ2-1 gives the whole variable domain GAGVSQSPRYKVAKRGQDVALRCDPISGHVSLFWYQQALGQGPEFLTYFQNEAQLDKSGLPSDRFFAERPEGSVSTLKIQRTQQEDSAVYLCASSWTVEQFFGPGTRLTVL.

This clonotype occurred many times. This chain connects TRBV7-8 to TRBJ1-1; tentative D call: TRBD1 (5 bases). There are 15 residues in the CDR3. V lost 5 bases to trimming and J lost 0 bases, with 13 bases between them. Looked up from germline, CDR1 is SGHVS and CDR2 is FQNEAQ. This CDR3 reads CASSPLTGMNTEAFF. The CDR3 DNA reads TGTGCCAGCAGCCCCTTAACAGGAATGAACACTGAAGCTTTCTTT.

V gene TRBV7-6 combines with J gene TRBJ1-3, with 9 nucleotides matching TRBD1. Germline V CDR1 and CDR2: SGHVS, FNYEAQ. The CDR3 loop spans 17 amino acids. V trimming: 6 bases; J trimming: 3 bases; junction bases outside the gene matches: 12. The CDR3 DNA reads TGTGCCAGCAGTTCGCCAGACAGGGGGATTGATGGAAACACCATATATTTT. Translation: CASSSPDRGIDGNTIYF.

The chain couples TRBV6-5 to TRBJ2-5; 13 bases fit TRBD2. This CDR3 comprises 14 residues. Germline V gene lookup returns CDR1 MNHEY and CDR2 SVGAGI. The J segment lost 4 bases and the V segment lost 4 bases, leaving 0 bases of the junction unmatched. Here the CDR3 DNA reads TGTGCCAGCAGTTGGACTAGCGGGGGAGAGACCCAGTACTTC. Its translation: CASSWTSGGETQYF.